This T cell receptor beta chain originates from a study of CD8 T cells in ankylosing spondylitis. As the method for making TCR beta libraries, quantitative 5'-RACE with molecular barcodes was used. TCRdb used MiXCR to reprocess the 5' RACE reads, holding one entry per CDR3 protein. This table has approximately 150,000 distinct CDR3 sequences, under 45% appearing once. V trimming: 5 bases; J trimming: 2 bases; junction bases outside the gene matches: 10. The CDR3 length is 16 residues. A word on this clonotype: Its antigen is unknown.

The study, taken as a whole, reports: Certain motif variants had earlier appeared in reactive arthritis synovial fluid and blood. Reportedly, significant enrichment of disease-linked clones occurred in matched ankylosing spondylitis synovial fluid. A TCR beta motif of fewer than ten highly homologous variants appeared characteristic of ankylosing spondylitis blood.

This chain uses TRBV12-3 or TRBV12-4 with TRBJ1-1, with 8 bases lining up with TRBD1. The receptor was derived from a male donor with ankylosing spondylitis. Sequenced input: synovial fluid, either unsorted or a sorted T cell fraction (not recorded which). CDR3 sequence reads: CASSRQQGGPNTEAFF. DNA for the CDR3: TGTGCCAGCAGTCGACAACAGGGGGGCCCTAACACTGAAGCTTTCTTT.